Below, one T cell receptor beta chain is given with its context. Its antigen is unknown. One base away there is no much larger clone; base qualities are not given. TCRbeta CDR3 regions were profiled by bias-controlled multiplex PCR amplification of genomic DNA with the immunoSEQ Assay. From the authors' description of their analysis: To quantify the absolute abundance of each unique TCRbeta CDR3 region, the sequences were collapsed and filtered. Differential abundance was tested with two models: a binomial (Fisher-equivalent) model and a beta-binomial model that adds time-dependent variance fitted from healthy donors. Any clone with fewer than 5 combined templates was excluded, and a clone was called differentially abundant if its Benjamini-Hochberg FDR was below 0.01. Beta-binomial variance was modeled as a function of total template count across the two samples using the form v = (b*log(k)+a)^2. Sourced from immuneACCESS, this table was stored by TCRdb with only in-frame sequences that have V and J called. A share of the clones is absent; for the studies checked, an unresolved V gene accounts for under half, and the remainder has no known explanation. V and J calls and clone size are copied from that table; D and trimming were computed from the DNA. This sample gives 80,000 to 90,000 clones in total; 86% of them show up just once. The ten top clones hold around 5.2% of the sample.

The CDR3 runs 14 residues from the cysteine to the phenylalanine. Of the read, only the CDR3 DNA is kept; its 42 bases are in frame from base 1. Looking up the germline V gene yields CDR1 MGHDK and CDR2 SYGVNS. Trimming costs V 1 base and J 4 bases, and their ends lie 7 bases apart. No immune events such as infections were documented for the healthy donors during the collection period. Time-dependent variance in a beta-binomial model of T-cell clone differential abundance was calibrated using healthy-donor blood repertoires as a training cohort. There were roughly ten healthy donors in the training cohort, of whom 3 were female and 7 were male. On average the donors were approximately 42 years old, and their ages spanned about 29 to 65 years. Obtained from a commercial supplier, whole blood was collected from each healthy donor at three time points set around two weeks apart. For immunosequencing, genomic DNA was extracted from whole blood that had not been sorted.

The sample comes from a study of identifying expanded T cells in peripheral blood (dated by TCRdb to about 2019). Background for the entire study: Four technical replicates, made by sequencing separate aliquots from the same pool of genomic DNA, were compared pairwise.

Study-wide findings and limitations: In all healthy donors, the variance in clone template counts between samples taken roughly 14 days apart rose significantly as total template count increased. Across all healthy-donor time intervals, the beta-binomial model significantly cut both the number of clones called differentially abundant and the false-positive rate. The authors expected biological variance in healthy repertoires might increase further over much longer intervals such as months to years. Between technical replicates the binomial model flagged about 1.2 differentially abundant clones, whereas over approximately two weeks the binomial model flagged about 16.4 and over about four weeks approximately 20.

The chain uses TRBV25-1 and TRBJ2-2; there is no confident call for the D gene. Sequenced: blood. The receptor was derived from a person between 18 and 69 years old in good health. Read as DNA, the sequence is TGTGCCAGCAGTGAATCCTGGAGCACCGGGGAGCTGTTTTTT. Translation gives CASSESWSTGELFF.